Each of the 32 T cell receptor beta chains below was sequenced from the same sample in a study of T cell repertoires in cytomegalovirus infection. Antigen specificity for these receptors is unknown. TCRdb processed the reads anew with MiXCR; each CDR3 protein has one entry. The repertoire includes fewer than 85,000 distinct CDR3 sequences, 45% to 50% of them detected once, and over 90% sits in the top ten. The material sequenced was CD8+ T cells from cultured PBMCs, taken from culture after CMV antigen stimulation. The receptor source for this set is a human donor in good health (CMV status not recorded). Some clones in this sample may be carry-over from other donors' samples.

The J gene is TRBJ2-2, the V gene TRBV7-6, with a tentative D call TRBD2 (6 bases). CDR1 is SGHVS, CDR2 FNYEAQ, per germline. The CDR3 is 18 amino acids. V gave up 5 bases and J gave up 5 bases, with 24 bases separating them. The CDR3 nucleotides read TGTGCCAGCAGCCCGGAGGGTATTGGCGGGGATAGGACCGGGGAGCTGTTTTTT. Translation gives CASSPEGIGGDRTGELFF.

The chain joins TRBV27 to TRBJ1-2; 10 bases match TRBD1. CDR3 length: 15 amino acids. Germline CDR1 reads MNHEY; CDR2 reads SMNVEV (reference sequence). Trimming at V came to 4 bases and at J to 2 bases, leaving 4 bases not matched to a gene. The CDR3 sequence is CASSSPDRGNYGYTF. The CDR3 bases are TGTGCCAGCAGTTCCCCGGACAGGGGGAACTATGGCTACACCTTC.

The gene calls are TRBV5-6 and TRBJ1-5, with D hard to call. CDR1 is SGHDT, CDR2 YYEEEE, per germline. This CDR3 spans 15 amino acids. V was clipped by 2 bases and J by 0 bases, with 9 bases between them. The CDR3 DNA follows: TGTGCCAGCAGCTTAGACGGCTATAGCAATCAGCCCCAGCATTTT. Translation gives CASSLDGYSNQPQHF. Full variable domain (rest looked up from reference TRBV5-6 and TRBJ1-5): DAGVTQSPTHLIKTRGQQVTLRCSPKSGHDTVSWYQQALGQGPQFIFQYYEEEERQRGNFPDRFSGHQFPNYSSELNVNALLLGDSALYLCASSLDGYSNQPQHFGDGTRLSIL.

V gene TRBV15 combines with J gene TRBJ2-5, with 11 bases lining up with TRBD1. Losses at the gene ends were 4 bases for V and 4 bases for J; bases not matched to a gene: 23. Germline V gene data show CDR1 as LNHNV and CDR2 as YYDKDF (reference sequence). CDR3 length: 21 residues. CDR3 protein: CATSTNHYSPGQGGLGETQYF. CDR3 in DNA: TGTGCCACCAGCACCAATCATTACTCTCCGGGACAGGGGGGCCTCGGAGAGACCCAGTACTTC.

The rearrangement links TRBV19 to TRBJ2-7, with D possibly being TRBD2 (5 bases). The CDR3 has 14 amino acids. The germline gives CDR1 LNHDA, CDR2 SQIVND (reference sequence). The V end lost 6 bases, the J end lost 2 bases, and 14 bases lay between the germline ends. The CDR3 DNA is TGTGCCAGTAGGAGAAAAAGCGGTCCCTACGAGCAGTACTTC. Translation: CASRRKSGPYEQYF.

This clonotype was seen only a few times. V usage is TRBV7-6 and J usage is TRBJ2-1, with TRBD2 matching over 9 bases. This CDR3 comprises 15 residues. Looked up from germline, CDR1 is SGHVS and CDR2 is FNYEAQ. The ends lost 6 bases at V and 6 bases at J; junction bases unmatched: 9. The CDR3 DNA reads as TGTGCCAGCAGTTTTCGACTAGCGGAGATCAATGAGCAGTTCTTC. This gives the protein CASSFRLAEINEQFF.

This clonotype was observed many times. The chain employs TRBV28 and TRBJ1-1, with a weak D call TRBD1 (6 bases). The CDR3 totals 13 residues. V lost 6 bases and J lost 1, with 9 bases in between. Germline-derived CDR1 and CDR2 are MDHEN and SYDVKM. The CDR3 loop reads CASSLDRNTEAFF. The DNA of the CDR3 is TGTGCCAGCAGCCTGGACAGGAACACTGAAGCTTTCTTT.

The V gene is TRBV6-5, the J gene TRBJ2-5; TRBD2 agrees at 7 bases. The CDR3 contains 17 residues. After removal of 0 bases from V and 0 bases from J, the junction contained 7 bases not matched to a gene. Germline V gene data show CDR1 as MNHEY and CDR2 as SVGAGI. The chain's CDR3 is CASSYSLARGYQETQYF. CDR3 DNA: TGTGCCAGCAGTTACTCGTTAGCGCGGGGGTACCAAGAGACCCAGTACTTC.

Only one count was recorded for this clonotype. V and J are TRBV27 and TRBJ1-6; no definite D call. From germline, CDR1 is MNHEY and CDR2 SMNVEV (reference sequence). The V end lost 5 bases, the J end lost 0 bases, and 8 bases lay between the germline ends. There are 15 residues in the CDR3. CDR3 DNA: TGTGCCAGCAGTAGTGTCAGCTCCTATAATTCACCCCTCCACTTT. Protein sequence: CASSSVSSYNSPLHF.

This clonotype has just a few counts. This sequence joins TRBV7-8 and TRBJ2-2; D unclear. CDR3 size: 12 residues. V lost 6 bases and J lost 7, with 9 bases in between. Germline-derived CDR1 and CDR2 are SGHVS and FQNEAQ. The CDR3 region has the DNA TGTGCCAGCAGTAAAGTCGACGGGGAGCTGTTTTTT. Translated, it gives CASSKVDGELFF.

This clonotype showed up just a few times. This chain's CDR3 is CASSQVSRQFGGYTF. The CDR3 nucleotides are TGCGCCAGCAGCCAGGTATCTCGGCAGTTCGGTGGCTACACCTTC. The chain links TRBV4-1 to TRBJ1-2; D is undetermined. The V gene lost 3 bases and the J gene lost 7 bases, with 18 bases spanning the gap. The CDR3 consists of 15 residues. CDR1 is MGHRA and CDR2 is YSYEKL in the germline V gene.

The J gene is TRBJ2-7, the V gene TRBV7-3; 12 bases are shared with TRBD2. V gave up 5 bases and J gave up 7 bases; unmatched junction bases: 9. Germline values: CDR1 SGHTA, CDR2 FQGTGA. CDR3 length: 15 amino acids. The CDR3 bases are TGTGCCAGCAGCCCGCTAGCGGGGGGGCTGGAAGAGCAGTACTTC. This translates into CASSPLAGGLEEQYF.

The V call is TRBV7-8, the J call TRBJ2-2; D not certain. V shed 5 bases and J shed 0 bases, with 10 bases lying between them. This CDR3 is built from 15 residues. CDR1 is SGHVS, CDR2 FQNEAQ, per germline. CDR3 loop: CASSLRGPNTGELFF. The DNA of the CDR3 is TGTGCCAGCAGCCTCCGCGGACCGAACACCGGGGAGCTGTTTTTT.

This clonotype was observed a handful of times. The chain joins TRBV11-2 to TRBJ2-5, with TRBD1 matching 7 bases. V lost 3 bases, J lost 3 bases, and 10 bases stayed unmatched. The germline V gene encodes CDR1 SGHAT and CDR2 FQNNGV. This CDR3 is built from 16 residues. The CDR3 DNA sequence: TGTGCCAGCAGCTTCGCTTGGGGGACAGCCAAAGAGACCCAGTACTTC. It specifies CASSFAWGTAKETQYF.

The chain joins TRBV12-3 or TRBV12-4 to TRBJ2-7, with 11 bases aligning to TRBD2. CDR3 length equals 17 residues. V lost 4 bases to trimming and J lost 0 bases; unmatched junction nucleotides: 8. The CDR3 protein is CASSSGLAGPSSYEQYF. CDR3 bases: TGTGCCAGCAGTTCAGGACTAGCGGGTCCGAGCTCCTACGAGCAGTACTTC.

The gene calls are TRBV7-6 and TRBJ2-1; 11 bases fit TRBD2. Per germline, CDR1 SGHVS and CDR2 FNYEAQ. This CDR3 contains 16 residues. Trimming removed 4 bases from V and 1 base from J; junction bases left unmatched: 3. This chain's CDR3 is CASSSASGGSYNEQFF. CDR3 coding DNA: TGTGCCAGCAGCTCCGCTAGCGGGGGGTCCTACAATGAGCAGTTCTTC.

The J gene is TRBJ1-1, the V gene TRBV12-3 or TRBV12-4; no firm D call. Trimming took 7 bases from V and 1 from J, leaving 13 bases between them. The CDR3 totals 14 residues. The CDR3 reads CASTLAPGNTEAFF. DNA of the CDR3: TGTGCCAGCACTCTTGCCCCAGGGAACACTGAAGCTTTCTTT.

This clonotype has a handful of counts. The chain links TRBV27 to TRBJ2-3; D possibly matches TRBD1 or TRBD2 (5 bases each). The CDR3 is made up of 13 amino acids. Trimming took 4 bases from V and 6 from J, leaving 11 bases between them. From germline, CDR1 is MNHEY and CDR2 SMNVEV (reference sequence). Here the CDR3 DNA reads TGTGCCAGCAGTTCGGGGCCCGGGGATACGCAGTATTTT. Translated, it gives CASSSGPGDTQYF.

This clonotype is a singleton in its sample. In DNA form, the CDR3 reads TGTGCCAGCAGTTTTGAGATTGAGGGACTGGATACGCAGTATTTT. Its protein product is CASSFEIEGLDTQYF. This chain connects TRBV12-3 or TRBV12-4 to TRBJ2-3, with D possibly TRBD2 on 6 matching bases. CDR3 length: 15 amino acids. V was clipped by 3 bases and J by 6 bases, with 16 bases between them.

The V gene is TRBV11-2, the J gene TRBJ1-1, with D unclear. The CDR3 is made up of 13 amino acids. Looked up from germline, CDR1 is SGHAT and CDR2 is FQNNGV. With 5 bases removed from V and 6 bases from J, the gap between germline ends came to 13 bases. For the CDR3, the DNA is TGTGCCAGCAGCCCCACTATGAGGGCTGAAGCTTTCTTT. Translating gives CASSPTMRAEAFF. Using reference TRBV11-2 and TRBJ1-1 for the parts outside the CDR3, the full variable domain is EAGVAQSPRYKIIEKRQSVAFWCNPISGHATLYWYQQILGQGPKLLIQFQNNGVVDDSQLPKDRFSAERLKGVDSTLKIQPAKLEDSAVYLCASSPTMRAEAFFGQGTRLTVV.

The chain links TRBV11-2 to TRBJ1-1; D is unresolved. V was pared by 8 bases and J by 4 bases, with 20 bases between. The CDR3 runs 15 residues. Germline CDR1 reads SGHAT; CDR2 reads FQNNGV. CDR3: CASSDAWGVSTEAFF. The CDR3 DNA sequence: TGTGCCAGCTCCGACGCGTGGGGAGTGAGCACTGAAGCTTTCTTT. Full variable domain (remainder filled in from reference TRBV11-2 and TRBJ1-1): EAGVAQSPRYKIIEKRQSVAFWCNPISGHATLYWYQQILGQGPKLLIQFQNNGVVDDSQLPKDRFSAERLKGVDSTLKIQPAKLEDSAVYLCASSDAWGVSTEAFFGQGTRLTVV.

This clonotype was recorded only once. The rearrangement links TRBV7-6 to TRBJ2-7; 7 nucleotides agree with TRBD2. From germline, CDR1 is SGHVS and CDR2 FNYEAQ. After removal of 0 bases from V and 6 bases from J, the junction contained 2 bases not matched to a gene. This CDR3 is built from 13 residues. Here the CDR3 reads CASSLARGFEQYF. The DNA for the CDR3 is TGTGCCAGCAGCTTAGCGCGGGGGTTCGAGCAGTACTTC.

In this sample, this clonotype turned up many times. The chain employs TRBV28 and TRBJ2-7; D perhaps matches TRBD1 (7 bases). The V gene's germline CDR1 is MDHEN and CDR2 SYDVKM. CDR3 length: 15 amino acids. Trimming stripped 3 bases from V and 0 bases from J, with 12 bases between. This CDR3 reads CASSFIQGGSYEQYF. In DNA, the CDR3 is TGTGCCAGCAGTTTCATTCAGGGGGGCTCCTACGAGCAGTACTTC.

This chain connects TRBV5-6 to TRBJ1-5; D gene unclear. The germline V gene encodes CDR1 SGHDT and CDR2 YYEEEE. Trimming cost V 1 base and J 5 bases, with 7 bases left between them. The CDR3 runs 13 residues. The CDR3 DNA is TGTGCCAGCAGCTTGAACGGGGATCAGCCCCAGCATTTT. Translating it yields CASSLNGDQPQHF.

This clonotype was recorded a few times. Compared with germline, one end of the junction differs, possibly owing to a read error. V and J are TRBV7-7 and TRBJ2-3; 8 bases align to TRBD2. The CDR3 has 16 residues. Germline CDR1 is SSHAT and CDR2 is FNYEAQ (reference sequence). CDR3: CASSPTSGSSTDTQYF. In DNA, the CDR3 is TGTGCTAGCAGCCCCACGAGCGGGAGCTCCACAGATACGCAGTATTTT.

Only one count was recorded for this clonotype. The V call is TRBV4-1, the J call TRBJ1-1, with 7 positions matching TRBD1. After removal of 0 bases from V and 8 bases from J, the junction contained 12 bases not matched to a gene. CDR3 size: 16 residues. From germline, CDR1 is MGHRA and CDR2 YSYEKL. CDR3 in amino acids: CASSQEDRVRRQEAFF. The CDR3 DNA follows: TGCGCCAGCAGCCAAGAAGACAGGGTGCGACGGCAAGAAGCTTTCTTT.

The V call is TRBV6-2 or TRBV6-3, the J call TRBJ2-1, with 7 bases lining up with TRBD2. CDR3 length: 18 amino acids. V gave up 5 bases and J gave up 2 bases; unmatched junction bases: 15. Germline lookup yields CDR1 MNHEY and CDR2 SVGEGT. This CDR3 is CASSEIGSGWPTYNEQFF. CDR3 bases: TGTGCCAGCAGTGAAATTGGTAGCGGGTGGCCTACCTACAATGAGCAGTTCTTC.

The table lists this clonotype with a few counts. V and J are TRBV28 and TRBJ1-6; D unclear. The CDR3 loop spans 15 amino acids. V lost 1 base and J lost 7, with 11 bases in between. CDR1 is MDHEN and CDR2 is SYDVKM in the germline V gene. The CDR3: CASSLSPGVNSPLHF. The CDR3 nucleotides read TGTGCCAGCAGTTTATCGCCAGGAGTGAATTCACCCCTCCACTTT.

The rearrangement joins TRBV27 to TRBJ1-2; no definite D call. Trimming pared 6 bases from V and 0 bases from J, leaving 14 bases between. Germline V gene sequence: CDR1 MNHEY, CDR2 SMNVEV (reference sequence). The CDR3 is 15 amino acids. Written as DNA, the CDR3 is TGTGCCAGCAGATCGTCGCAGCCTTCTAACTATGGCTACACCTTC. It codes for CASRSSQPSNYGYTF.

In its sample, this clonotype was seen a few times. The chain is built from TRBV10-3 and TRBJ1-4; D ambiguous. Trimming cost V 9 bases and J 4 bases, with 12 bases left between them. The CDR3 runs to 13 residues. Germline CDR1 is ENHRY and CDR2 is SYGVKD. The CDR3 sequence is CAIRSVGNEKLFF. The CDR3 DNA sequence: TGTGCCATAAGGAGCGTGGGTAATGAAAAACTGTTTTTT.

The chain is built from TRBV5-1 and TRBJ1-1; D gene ambiguous. This CDR3 comprises 18 residues. Trimming shortened V by 3 bases and J by 1 base, and 22 bases separated the two germline ends. The germline gives CDR1 SGHRS, CDR2 YFSETQ. The CDR3 DNA follows: TGCGCCAGCAGCTCAGGACGCGCCCCAGGAGGGTCGAACACTGAAGCTTTCTTT. This gives the protein CASSSGRAPGGSNTEAFF.

The chain combines TRBV6-2 or TRBV6-3 with TRBJ1-5; D may be TRBD1 (5 bases). Germline CDR1 reads MNHEY; CDR2 reads SVGEGT. The CDR3 runs to 15 residues. V was trimmed by 2 bases and J by 7 bases, leaving 15 bases between them. The CDR3 DNA follows: TGTGCCAGCAGTTACCACAGGCAGGGAGGCCAGCCCCAGCATTTT. This codes for CASSYHRQGGQPQHF.